Given below is one T cell receptor beta chain in context. This sample stems from a study of Ad26.COV2.S vaccination and SARS-CoV-2 variants. Described treatment: some 20 received Ad26.COV2.S at low or high dose, single or two shots; 5 received placebo; per-sample allocation not given. Sample collection was performed on day 63 after the first vaccine or placebo injection. The CDR3 is 14 residues long. Trimming cost V 6 bases and J 4 bases, with 14 bases left between them. Looked up from germline, CDR1 is LGHNA and CDR2 is YSLEER. TCRdb's table, derived via immunoSEQ multiplex PCR, lists solely in-frame clones and lacks some. The sample lists about 390,000 clones; about 88% were seen once.

This specimen consisted of peripheral blood, obtained in a trial of Ad26.COV2.S vaccine versus placebo. The chain has TRBV4-3 and TRBJ2-3, with D possibly being TRBD2 (6 bases). The receptor was isolated from a person between 18 and 65 years old who received the Ad26.COV2.S COVID-19 vaccine or a placebo. CDR3 DNA: TGCGCCAGCAGTCCCGCGGGGCACGCAGATACGCAGTATTTT. Translated, it gives CASSPAGHADTQYF.